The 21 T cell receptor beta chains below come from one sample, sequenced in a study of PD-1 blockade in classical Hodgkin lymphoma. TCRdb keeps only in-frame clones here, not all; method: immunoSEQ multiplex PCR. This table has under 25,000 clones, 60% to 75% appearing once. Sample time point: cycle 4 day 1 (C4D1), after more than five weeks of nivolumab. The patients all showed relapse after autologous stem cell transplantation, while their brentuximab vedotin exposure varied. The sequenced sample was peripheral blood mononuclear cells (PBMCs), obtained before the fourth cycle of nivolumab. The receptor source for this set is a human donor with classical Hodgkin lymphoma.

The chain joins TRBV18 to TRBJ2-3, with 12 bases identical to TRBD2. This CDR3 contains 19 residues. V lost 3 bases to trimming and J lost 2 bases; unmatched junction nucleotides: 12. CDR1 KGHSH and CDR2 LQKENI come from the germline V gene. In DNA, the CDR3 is TGTGCCAGCTCACCGCCGGGACTAGCGGGCCCCATCCCCACAGATACGCAGTATTTT. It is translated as CASSPPGLAGPIPTDTQYF.

The CDR3 reads CASSERASDTQYF. CDR3 coding DNA: TGTGCCAGCAGTGAAAGGGCGTCAGATACGCAGTATTTT. The chain couples TRBV2 to TRBJ2-3; D not resolved. There are 13 residues in the CDR3. Germline V gives CDR1 SNHLY, CDR2 FYNNEI. V shed 2 bases and J shed 4 bases, with 7 bases lying between them.

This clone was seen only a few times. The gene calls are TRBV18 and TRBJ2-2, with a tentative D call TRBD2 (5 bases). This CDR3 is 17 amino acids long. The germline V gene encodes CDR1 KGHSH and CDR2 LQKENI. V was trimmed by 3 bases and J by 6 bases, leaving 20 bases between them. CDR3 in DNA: TGTGCCAGCTCACCGGTCCCGGGATCTGTCAACGCCGGGGAGCTGTTTTTT. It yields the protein CASSPVPGSVNAGELFF. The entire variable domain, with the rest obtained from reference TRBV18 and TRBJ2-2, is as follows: NAGVMQNPRHLVRRRGQEARLRCSPMKGHSHVYWYRQLPEEGLKFMVYLQKENIIDESGMPKERFSAEFPKEGPSILRIQQVVRGDSAAYFCASSPVPGSVNAGELFFGEGSRLTVL.

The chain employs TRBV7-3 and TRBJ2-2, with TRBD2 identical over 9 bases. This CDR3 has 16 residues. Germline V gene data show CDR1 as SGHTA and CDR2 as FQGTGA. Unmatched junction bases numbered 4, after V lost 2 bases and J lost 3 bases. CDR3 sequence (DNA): TGTGCCAGCAGCTTACGCGCGGGAGGGCACACCGGGGAGCTGTTTTTT. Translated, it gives CASSLRAGGHTGELFF.

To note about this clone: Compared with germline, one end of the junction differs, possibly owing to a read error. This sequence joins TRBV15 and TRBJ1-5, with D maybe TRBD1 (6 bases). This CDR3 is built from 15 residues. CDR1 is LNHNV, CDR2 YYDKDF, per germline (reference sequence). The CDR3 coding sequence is TGTGCCACCAGCCGAGAAGGGGGAAACAATCAGCCCCAGCATTTT. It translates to CATSREGGNNQPQHF.

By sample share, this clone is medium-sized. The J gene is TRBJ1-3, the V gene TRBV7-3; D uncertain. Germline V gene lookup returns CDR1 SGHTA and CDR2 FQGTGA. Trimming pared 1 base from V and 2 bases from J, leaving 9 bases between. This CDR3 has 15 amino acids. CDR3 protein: CASSLKFRPGNTIYF. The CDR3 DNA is TGTGCCAGCAGCTTAAAATTCCGGCCTGGAAACACCATATATTTT.

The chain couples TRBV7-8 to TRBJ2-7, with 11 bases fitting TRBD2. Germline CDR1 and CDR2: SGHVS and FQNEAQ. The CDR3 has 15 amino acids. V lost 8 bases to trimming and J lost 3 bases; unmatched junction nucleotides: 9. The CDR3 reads CASSLVLAGDYEQYF. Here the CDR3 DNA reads TGTGCCAGCTCTCTGGTACTAGCGGGAGACTACGAGCAGTACTTC.

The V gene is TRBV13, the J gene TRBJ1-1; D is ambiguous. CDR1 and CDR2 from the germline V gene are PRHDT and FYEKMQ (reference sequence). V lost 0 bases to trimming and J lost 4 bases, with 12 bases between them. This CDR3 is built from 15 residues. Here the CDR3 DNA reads TGTGCCAGCAGCTTAGGGAGCACTAGTTTCACTGAAGCTTTCTTT. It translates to CASSLGSTSFTEAFF.

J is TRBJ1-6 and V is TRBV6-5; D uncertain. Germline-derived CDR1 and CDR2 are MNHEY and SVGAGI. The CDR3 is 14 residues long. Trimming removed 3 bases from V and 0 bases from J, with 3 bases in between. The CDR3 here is CASSYSSYNSPLHF. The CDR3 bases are TGTGCCAGCAGTTATAGCTCCTATAATTCACCCCTCCACTTT.

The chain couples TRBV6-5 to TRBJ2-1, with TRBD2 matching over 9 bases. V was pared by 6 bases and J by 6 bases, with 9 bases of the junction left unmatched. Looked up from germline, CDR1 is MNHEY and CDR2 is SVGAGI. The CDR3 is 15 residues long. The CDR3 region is CASSSALAGINEQFF. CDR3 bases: TGTGCCAGCAGCTCGGCACTAGCGGGTATCAATGAGCAGTTCTTC.

The CDR3 nucleotides are TGTGCCAGTAACCCCCAGTGGGGCAGCCTCCATCAGCCCCAGCATTTT. This translates into CASNPQWGSLHQPQHF. The chain combines TRBV19 with TRBJ1-5, with D perhaps matching TRBD1 (5 bases). CDR1 is LNHDA, CDR2 SQIVND, per germline (reference sequence). This CDR3 has 16 amino acids. V lost 7 bases to trimming and J lost 5 bases, with 21 bases between them. The full variable domain, completed using reference TRBV19 and TRBJ1-5, is DGGITQSPKYLFRKEGQNVTLSCEQNLNHDAMYWYRQDPGQGLRLIYYSQIVNDFQKGDIAEGYSVSREKKESFPLTVTSAQKNPTAFYLCASNPQWGSLHQPQHFGDGTRLSIL.

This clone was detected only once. The CDR3 loop is CASSRERLGNEQFF. As DNA, the CDR3 is TGTGCCAGCAGTAGGGAACGACTAGGCAATGAGCAGTTCTTC. The chain is built from TRBV6-5 and TRBJ2-1, with TRBD2 as a possible D gene (6 bases). From germline, CDR1 is MNHEY and CDR2 SVGAGI. CDR3 length: 14 amino acids. Trimming pared 5 bases from V and 6 bases from J, leaving 14 bases between.

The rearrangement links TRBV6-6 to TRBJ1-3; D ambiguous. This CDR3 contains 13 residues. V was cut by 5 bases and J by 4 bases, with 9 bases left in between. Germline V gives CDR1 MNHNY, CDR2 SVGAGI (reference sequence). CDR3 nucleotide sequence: TGTGCCAGCAGTACCCCAGGAGGAAACACCATATATTTT. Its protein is CASSTPGGNTIYF.

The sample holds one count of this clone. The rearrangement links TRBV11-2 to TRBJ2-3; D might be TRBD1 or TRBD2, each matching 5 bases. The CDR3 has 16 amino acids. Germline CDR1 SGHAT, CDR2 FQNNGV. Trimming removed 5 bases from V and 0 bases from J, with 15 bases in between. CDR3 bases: TGTGCCAGCAGCGACCCTCAATGGGGGAGCACAGATACGCAGTATTTT. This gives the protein CASSDPQWGSTDTQYF. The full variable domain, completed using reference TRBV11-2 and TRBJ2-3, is EAGVAQSPRYKIIEKRQSVAFWCNPISGHATLYWYQQILGQGPKLLIQFQNNGVVDDSQLPKDRFSAERLKGVDSTLKIQPAKLEDSAVYLCASSDPQWGSTDTQYFGPGTRLTVL.

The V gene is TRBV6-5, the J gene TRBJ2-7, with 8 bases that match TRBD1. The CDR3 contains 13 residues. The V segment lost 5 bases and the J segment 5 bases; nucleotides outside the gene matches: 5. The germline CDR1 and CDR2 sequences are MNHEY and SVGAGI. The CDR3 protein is CASSRQGIDEQYF. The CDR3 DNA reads TGTGCCAGCAGTAGACAGGGGATTGACGAGCAGTACTTC.

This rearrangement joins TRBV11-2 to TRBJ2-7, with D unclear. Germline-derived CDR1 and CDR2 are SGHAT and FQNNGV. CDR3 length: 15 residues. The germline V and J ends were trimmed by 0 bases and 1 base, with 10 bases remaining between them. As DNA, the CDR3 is TGTGCCAGCAGCTTAGATTACTCGAATTCCTACGAGCAGTACTTC. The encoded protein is CASSLDYSNSYEQYF.

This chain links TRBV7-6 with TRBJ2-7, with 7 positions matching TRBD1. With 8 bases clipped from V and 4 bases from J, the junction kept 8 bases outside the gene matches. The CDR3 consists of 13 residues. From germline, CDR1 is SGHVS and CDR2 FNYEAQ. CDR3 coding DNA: TGTGCCAGCGGCCCCGGACAGGTATACGAGCAGTACTTC. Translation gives CASGPGQVYEQYF.

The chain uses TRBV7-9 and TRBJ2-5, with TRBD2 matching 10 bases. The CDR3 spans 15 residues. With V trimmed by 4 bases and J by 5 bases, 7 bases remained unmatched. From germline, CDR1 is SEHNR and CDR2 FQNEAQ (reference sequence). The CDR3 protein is CASSSLASGSETQYF. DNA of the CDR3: TGTGCCAGCAGCTCCCTTGCTAGCGGGAGTGAGACCCAGTACTTC.

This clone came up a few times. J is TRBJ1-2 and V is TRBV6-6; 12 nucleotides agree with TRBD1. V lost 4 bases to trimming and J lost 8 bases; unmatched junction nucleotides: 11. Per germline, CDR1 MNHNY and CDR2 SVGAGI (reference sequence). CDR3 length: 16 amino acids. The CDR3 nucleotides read TGTGCCAGCAGTTTAATCTCGGGACAGGGGGCAAAGGGCTACACCTTC. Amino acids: CASSLISGQGAKGYTF.

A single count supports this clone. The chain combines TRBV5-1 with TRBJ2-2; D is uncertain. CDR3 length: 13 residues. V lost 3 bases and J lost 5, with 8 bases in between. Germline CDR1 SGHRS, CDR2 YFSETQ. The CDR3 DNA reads TGCGCCAGCAGCTGGTCGAGAACCGGGGAGCTGTTTTTT. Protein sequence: CASSWSRTGELFF.

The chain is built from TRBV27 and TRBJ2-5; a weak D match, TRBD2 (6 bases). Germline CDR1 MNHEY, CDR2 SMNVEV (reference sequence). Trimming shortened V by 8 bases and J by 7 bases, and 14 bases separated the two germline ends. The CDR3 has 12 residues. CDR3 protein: CASGDFARTQYF. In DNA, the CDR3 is TGTGCCAGCGGGGACTTCGCGCGGACCCAGTACTTC.